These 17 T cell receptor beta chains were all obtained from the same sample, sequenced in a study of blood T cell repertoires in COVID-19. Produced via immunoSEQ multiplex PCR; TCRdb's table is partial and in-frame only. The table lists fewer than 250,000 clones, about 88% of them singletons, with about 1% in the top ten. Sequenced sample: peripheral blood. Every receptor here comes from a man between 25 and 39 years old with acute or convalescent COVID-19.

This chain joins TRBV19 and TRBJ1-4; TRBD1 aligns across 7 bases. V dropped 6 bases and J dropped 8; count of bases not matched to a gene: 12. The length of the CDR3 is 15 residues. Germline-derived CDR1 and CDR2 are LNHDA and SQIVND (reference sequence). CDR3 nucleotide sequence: TGTGCCAGTAGAGGGGGCTACTCCGGAGGAGAAAAACTGTTTTTT. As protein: CASRGGYSGGEKLFF. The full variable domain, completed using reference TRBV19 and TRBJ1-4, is DGGITQSPKYLFRKEGQNVTLSCEQNLNHDAMYWYRQDPGQGLRLIYYSQIVNDFQKGDIAEGYSVSREKKESFPLTVTSAQKNPTAFYLCASRGGYSGGEKLFFGSGTQLSVL.

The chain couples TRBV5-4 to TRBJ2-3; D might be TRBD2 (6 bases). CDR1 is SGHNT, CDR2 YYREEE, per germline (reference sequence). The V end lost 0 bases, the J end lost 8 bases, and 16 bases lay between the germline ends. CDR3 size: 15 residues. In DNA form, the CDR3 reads TGTGCCAGCAGCTTGGATAGCGGTGCTGAACGTACGCAGTATTTT. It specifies CASSLDSGAERTQYF.

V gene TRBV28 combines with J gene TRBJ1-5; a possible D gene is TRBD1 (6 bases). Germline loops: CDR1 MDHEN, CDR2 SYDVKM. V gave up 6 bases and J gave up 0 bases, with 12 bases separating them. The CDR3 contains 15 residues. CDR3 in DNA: TGTGCCAGCAGGGTCGACAGGCATAGCAATCAGCCCCAGCATTTT. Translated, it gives CASRVDRHSNQPQHF.

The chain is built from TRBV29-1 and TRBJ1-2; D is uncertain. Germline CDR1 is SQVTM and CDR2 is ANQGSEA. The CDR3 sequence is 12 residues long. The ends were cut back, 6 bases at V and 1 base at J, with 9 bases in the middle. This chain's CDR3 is CSVSGLNYGYTF. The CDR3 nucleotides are TGCAGCGTGTCGGGTCTTAACTATGGCTACACCTTC.

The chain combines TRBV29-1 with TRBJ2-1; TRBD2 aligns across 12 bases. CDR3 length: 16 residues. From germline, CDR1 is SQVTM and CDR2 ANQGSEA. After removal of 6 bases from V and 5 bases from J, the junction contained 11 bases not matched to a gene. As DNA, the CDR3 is TGCAGCGTAGACCTCGGACTAGCGGGGAAAAACAATGAGCAGTTCTTC. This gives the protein CSVDLGLAGKNNEQFF.

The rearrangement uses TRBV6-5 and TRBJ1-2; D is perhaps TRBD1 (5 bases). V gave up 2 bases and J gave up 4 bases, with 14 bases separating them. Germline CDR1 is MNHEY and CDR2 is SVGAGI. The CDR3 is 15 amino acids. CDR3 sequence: CASSYRTGQGYGYTF. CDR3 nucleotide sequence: TGTGCCAGCAGTTACCGAACGGGCCAGGGCTATGGCTACACCTTC.

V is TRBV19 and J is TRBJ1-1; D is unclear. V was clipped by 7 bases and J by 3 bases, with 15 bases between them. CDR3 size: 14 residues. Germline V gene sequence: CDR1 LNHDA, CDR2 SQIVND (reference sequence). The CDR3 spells CASKFLSGYTEAFF. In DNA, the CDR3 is TGTGCCAGTAAATTTTTATCCGGGTACACTGAAGCTTTCTTT.

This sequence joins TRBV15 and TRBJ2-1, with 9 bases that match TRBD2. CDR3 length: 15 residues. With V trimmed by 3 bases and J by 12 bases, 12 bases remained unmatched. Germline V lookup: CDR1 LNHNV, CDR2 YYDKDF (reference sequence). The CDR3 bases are TGTGCCACCAGCAGTCCCAAGCGGCGGGAGGGGGTGCAGTTCTTC. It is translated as CATSSPKRREGVQFF.

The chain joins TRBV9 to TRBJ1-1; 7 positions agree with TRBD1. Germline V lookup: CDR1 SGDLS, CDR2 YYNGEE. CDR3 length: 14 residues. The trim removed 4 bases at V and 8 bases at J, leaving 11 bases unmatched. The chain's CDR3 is CASSKAADRDEAFF. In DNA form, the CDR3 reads TGTGCCAGCAGCAAAGCCGCCGACAGGGACGAAGCTTTCTTT.

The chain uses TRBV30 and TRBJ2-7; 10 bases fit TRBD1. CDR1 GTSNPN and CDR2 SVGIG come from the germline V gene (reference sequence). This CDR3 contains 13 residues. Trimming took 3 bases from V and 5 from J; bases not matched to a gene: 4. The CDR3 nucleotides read TGTGCCTGGAGCACCGGGACAGGGGACGAGCAGTACTTC. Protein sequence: CAWSTGTGDEQYF.

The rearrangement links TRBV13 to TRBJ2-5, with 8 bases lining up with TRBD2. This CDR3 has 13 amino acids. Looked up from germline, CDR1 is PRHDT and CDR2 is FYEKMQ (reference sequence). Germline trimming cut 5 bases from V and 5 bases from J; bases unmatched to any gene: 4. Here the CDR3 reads CASSPERGETQYF. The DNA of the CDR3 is TGTGCCAGCAGCCCCGAGCGGGGGGAGACCCAGTACTTC.

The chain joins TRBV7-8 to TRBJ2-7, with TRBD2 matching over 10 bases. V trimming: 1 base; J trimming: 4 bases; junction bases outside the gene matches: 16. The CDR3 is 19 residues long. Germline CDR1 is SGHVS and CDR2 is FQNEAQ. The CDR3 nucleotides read TGTGCCAGCAGCTTAGAAGACAGGAGATTAGCGGGAGGTGATTACGAGCAGTACTTC. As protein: CASSLEDRRLAGGDYEQYF.

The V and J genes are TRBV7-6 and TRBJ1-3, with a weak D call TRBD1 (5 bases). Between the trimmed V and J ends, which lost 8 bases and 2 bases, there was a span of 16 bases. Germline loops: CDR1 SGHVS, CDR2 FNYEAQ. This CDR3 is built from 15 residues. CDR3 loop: CASALAGGPGNTIYF. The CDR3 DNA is TGTGCCAGCGCGTTGGCGGGGGGACCTGGAAACACCATATATTTT.

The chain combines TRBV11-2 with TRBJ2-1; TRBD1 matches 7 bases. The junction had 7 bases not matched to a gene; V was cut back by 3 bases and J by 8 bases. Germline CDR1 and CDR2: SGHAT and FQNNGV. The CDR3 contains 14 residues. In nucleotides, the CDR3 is TGTGCCAGCAGCTTCGGCGAGGGGGCCGATGAGCAGTTCTTC. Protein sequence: CASSFGEGADEQFF.

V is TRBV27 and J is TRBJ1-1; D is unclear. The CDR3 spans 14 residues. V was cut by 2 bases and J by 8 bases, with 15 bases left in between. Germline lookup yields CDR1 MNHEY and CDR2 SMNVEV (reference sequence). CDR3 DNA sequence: TGTGCCAGCAGTTTAGAACCCGCCACTTTGGAAGCTTTCTTT. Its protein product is CASSLEPATLEAFF.

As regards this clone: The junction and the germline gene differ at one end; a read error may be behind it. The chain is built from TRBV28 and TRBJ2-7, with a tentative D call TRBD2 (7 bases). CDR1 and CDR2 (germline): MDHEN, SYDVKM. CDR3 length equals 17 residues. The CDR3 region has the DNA TGTGCCAGCAGAGACAGCGTAGGGGGAGGGATCTCCCACGAGCAGTACTTC. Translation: CASRDSVGGGISHEQYF.

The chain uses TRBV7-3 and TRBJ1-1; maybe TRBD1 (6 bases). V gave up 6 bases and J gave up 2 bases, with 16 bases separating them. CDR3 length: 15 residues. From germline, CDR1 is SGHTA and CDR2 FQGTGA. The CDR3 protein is CASRGQGPHNTEAFF. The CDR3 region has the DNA TGTGCCAGCAGGGGGCAGGGGCCGCATAACACTGAAGCTTTCTTT.